Detailed here is one T cell receptor beta chain. Some clones are missing from TCRdb's copy, which holds only in-frame ones; the method was immunoSEQ multiplex PCR. The sample has roughly 50,000 clones, around 90% seen once. The J segment lost 7 bases and the V segment lost 2 bases, leaving 3 bases of the junction unmatched. The germline V gene has CDR1 MNHEY and CDR2 SVGAGI. The CDR3 runs to 14 residues. These data originate in a study of T cell responses to AZD1222 COVID-19 vaccine. This material consisted of peripheral blood, taken on day 0 of AZD1222 vaccination. The TCR was taken from an adult in good health. The chain is built from TRBV6-5 and TRBJ2-7, with 12 bases aligning to TRBD2. This CDR3 reads CASSYALAGGEQYF. The DNA of the CDR3 is TGTGCCAGCAGTTACGCGCTAGCGGGGGGGGAGCAGTACTTC.